This T cell receptor beta chain was documented in a study of blood T cell repertoires in COVID-19. At the level of the study: Sources were T cells, B-cell-depleted T cells, or PBMCs; the material itself was cDNA or gDNA.

The table came from immunoSEQ multiplex PCR; TCRdb's copy has only in-frame clones and leaves some out. The sample records 200,000 to 300,000 clones, 80% to 90% being singletons. This clone was observed a single time. The V segment lost 4 bases and the J segment 0 bases; nucleotides outside the gene matches: 2. This CDR3 is built from 15 residues. The germline CDR1 and CDR2 sequences are SGHNT and YENEEA. Sequences were obtained from peripheral blood. The receptor was isolated from a man between 25 and 39 years old with active or convalescent COVID-19. This chain joins TRBV11-3 and TRBJ2-2, with 7 positions matching TRBD1. CDR3 nucleotide sequence: TGTGCCAGCAGCTCCGGGACAGCGAACACCGGGGAGCTGTTTTTT. Translation gives CASSSGTANTGELFF.